Below, 7 T cell receptor beta chains from the same sample are listed, as sequenced in a study of control samples from healthy donors and cancer patients. This table comes from immunoSEQ multiplex PCR, and its TCRdb copy is limited to in-frame clones, with some not included. Counted here are about 130,000 clones, 80% to 95% occurring once; the ten biggest clones make up less than 7%. Sequencing was done on a sample of blood. The source is a man aged 18 to 35 in good health.

The chain recombines TRBV18 with TRBJ1-2, with D tentatively TRBD1 (6 bases). Germline CDR1 KGHSH, CDR2 LQKENI. The CDR3 is 17 amino acids. The V and J ends lost 8 bases and 8 bases respectively, with 30 bases between them. For the CDR3, the DNA is TGTGCCAGCCAACTCGCGCCGGGACACGGTCAGAGGAACGGCTACACCTTC. Translation: CASQLAPGHGQRNGYTF.

The rearrangement uses TRBV3-1 (or the pseudogene TRBV3-2) and TRBJ2-1; 14 bases agree with TRBD2. Germline V gene lookup returns CDR1 LGHDT and CDR2 YNNKEL (reference sequence). After removal of 0 bases from V and 8 bases from J, the junction contained 12 bases not matched to a gene. CDR3 length equals 19 residues. The CDR3 nucleotides read TGTGCCAGCAGCCAAGATCTGCCGGGGACTAGCGGGGGAATCTATGAGCAGTTCTTC. Translated: CASSQDLPGTSGGIYEQFF.

The CDR3 spells CASSLEGLYNEQFF. Here the CDR3 DNA reads TGCGCCAGCAGCTTGGAAGGGTTGTACAATGAGCAGTTCTTC. V gene TRBV5-1 combines with J gene TRBJ2-1; no clear D gene. The germline gives CDR1 SGHRS, CDR2 YFSETQ. With 0 bases removed from V and 4 bases from J, the gap between germline ends came to 8 bases. CDR3 length equals 14 residues.

V gene TRBV14 combines with J gene TRBJ1-3; D is uncertain. The CDR3 extends over 15 amino acids. V lost 1 base to trimming and J lost 4 bases, with 11 bases between them. CDR1 and CDR2 (germline): SGHDN, FVKESK. The CDR3 reads CASSQVGVSGNTIYF. CDR3 nucleotide sequence: TGTGCCAGCAGCCAAGTTGGGGTATCCGGAAACACCATATATTTT. Based on the CDR3 plus reference TRBV14 and TRBJ1-3, the full variable domain is EAGVTQFPSHSVIEKGQTVTLRCDPISGHDNLYWYRRVMGKEIKFLLHFVKESKQDESGMPNNRFLAERTGGTYSTLKVQPAELEDSGVYFCASSQVGVSGNTIYFGEGSWLTVV.

The chain's CDR3 is CASSFSLSNYGYTF. Written as DNA, the CDR3 is TGTGCCAGCAGCTTTTCGCTATCTAACTATGGCTACACCTTC. J is TRBJ1-2 and V is TRBV7-2; D remains ambiguous. CDR1 and CDR2 from the germline V gene are SGHTA and FQGNSA. The ends were cut back, 3 bases at V and 0 bases at J, with 8 bases in the middle. This CDR3 has 14 residues.

The chain is built from TRBV5-4 and TRBJ1-1; D perhaps matches TRBD1 (5 bases). Trimming shortened V by 3 bases and J by 1 base, and 7 bases separated the two germline ends. The CDR3 is 13 residues long. Germline V lookup: CDR1 SGHNT, CDR2 YYREEE (reference sequence). The CDR3 sequence is CASSYDRNTEAFF. The CDR3 nucleotides are TGTGCCAGCAGCTATGACAGGAACACTGAAGCTTTCTTT.

Only one count was recorded for this clone. The J gene is TRBJ1-2, the V gene TRBV5-4; possibly TRBD1 for D (6 bases). This CDR3 is built from 14 residues. The V end was cut by 7 bases, the J end by 8 bases, with 21 bases between. The germline gives CDR1 SGHNT, CDR2 YYREEE (reference sequence). The CDR3 DNA is TGTGCCAGCTCCGAGGGGGGGGTTCGGGAAGGCTACACCTTC. It is translated as CASSEGGVREGYTF.